The clone carrying this TCR beta chain was counted only a few times. No antigen is known for it. MiXCR was run by TCRdb on the 5' RACE reads, yielding one entry per CDR3 protein. The sample lists roughly 250,000 distinct CDR3 sequences, about 16% occurring once. CDR1 is GTSNPN, CDR2 SVGIG, per germline (reference sequence). Trimming at V came to 0 bases and at J to 4 bases, leaving 1 base not matched to a gene. The CDR3 runs to 13 residues. This record belongs to a study of T-cell memory formation after mild COVID-19. Findings and caveats of the study: Prior to infection, memory already included some responding clones, suggesting cross-reactive memory joined.

The rearrangement uses TRBV30 and TRBJ1-1; 8 positions agree with TRBD1. Specimen: PBMCs or a T cell subset sorted from them (not recorded which). This sequence originates from a man between 18 and 35 years old who had mild COVID-19 (a few samples of this study predate the infection). Cell type and time point are not known. Written as DNA, the CDR3 is TGTGCCTGGAGTGTAGGACAGGGCACTGAAGCTTTCTTT. This codes for CAWSVGQGTEAFF.